This TCR beta chain appears in the sequencing data of a study of molecular identifiers for immune sequencing clone quantification (dated by TCRdb to 2016 to 2019). Notes on the research overall: For a replicate experiment, RNA from roughly 20,000 or 100,000 naive CD8 T cells was divided into five aliquots, and four of the five aliquots were sequenced. CD8 T cells were used in a methods study to benchmark molecular-identifier clustering-based TCR repertoire sequencing (MIDCIRS) and TCR RNA copy counting.

Naive CD8 T cell libraries were made from roughly 18,000 to 920,000 sorted cells using 10%, 30% or 50% of purified RNA. On a BD FACSAria II, naive CD8 T cells were FACS-sorted as CD8+CD4-CCR7+CD45RA+ and collected into RLT Plus buffer. Under 11 TCR copies' worth of Jurkat RNA were spiked into about 20,000-1,100,000 naive CD8 T cell samples to test detection sensitivity. Enrichment of CD8 T cells was done with RosetteSep CD8+ T Cell Enrichment Cocktail plus Ficoll-Paque, and ACK red cell lysis came afterward. Findings and caveats that apply to the study as a whole: Spiked-in Jurkat TCR RNA equal to a single cell's worth was reported to be detectable even within 1,200,000 naive CD8 T cells. Modeling gave 3 to 3.5 recovered TCR RNA copies per cell versus about ten by digital PCR, implying 25% to 30% capture efficiency. When barcode sub-clustering was not used, chimeric consensus sequences inflated TCR diversity, with chimeras reaching as high as 47%. Identical TCR molecules sharing a barcode could cause highly expanded clone sizes to be underestimated. The naive libraries included spiked-in Jurkat TCR RNA (about 9 copies' worth), and this Jurkat TCR RNA is not part of the donor repertoire. In CMV-specific effector cells, over 97% of molecules were held by clones above 20 RNA copies, whereas under 1% of molecules were held by such clones in naive cells.

V is clipped by 2 bases and J by 7 bases, and the sequence between their germline boundaries is 14 bases long. From the germline V gene, CDR1 is SGHVS and CDR2 is FQNEAQ. The CDR3 measures 14 amino acids from cysteine to phenylalanine. CDR3 DNA only is kept here, 42 bases in frame from base 1. In regard to this clonotype: Its recognized antigen is unknown. A much larger clone lies a single base off, so this may be a read error.

Receptor amplification or capture employed PCR. Instrument used: NextSeq 500. Bulk TCR libraries were prepared as previously described, using TCR primers listed in Table S5. Total RNA was purified with the Qiagen AllPrep DNA/RNA kit. Before analysis, reads from multiple sequencing runs of one library were combined. Concerning the study's data processing: Reads were retained only if their TCR constant sequence matched exactly, and those retained reads were trimmed to 150 nt and grouped according to their 12-nt molecular barcodes. Reads within each barcode group were sub-clustered using a 15% Levenshtein threshold, and quality-weighted consensus sequences were constructed for each RNA molecule. Non-functional sequences were discarded, and so were lower-count sequences lying one edit away from another sequence. Based on a fit of two negative binomial distributions, barcode sub-clusters having less than 20% of the maximum read count were discarded. The raw public data were reprocessed by TCRdb itself: fastp quality trimming at Q25, MiXCR clonotype calling, in-frame beta chains only. Records with the same CDR3 protein are collapsed into one entry carrying the most frequent genes and DNA. The V and J calls reflect TCRdb's pipeline rather than the authors' work. In all, the sample holds approximately 680,000 distinct CDR3 sequences, and about 25% of those were seen once. Together, the top ten hold 0.7% to 0.95% of the sample.

Source material: naive CD8+ T cells from blood, with Jurkat cell RNA spiked in. The cell subset or site tag for this specimen amounts to: FACS-sorted CD8+CD4-CCR7+CD45RA+ naive T cells. The sequence derives from a human donor in good health. Some libraries in this study had Jurkat cell RNA spiked in. The sequence is built from TRBV7-8 and TRBJ1-1; the D gene lacks a confident call. The CDR3 protein: CASSLMVRSSEAFF. The nucleotides are TGTGCCAGCAGCTTAATGGTGCGGAGCAGTGAAGCTTTCTTT.